A selection of T cell receptor beta chains follows, all from one sample in a study of graft-versus-host responses after intestinal transplantation. Some clones are missing from TCRdb's copy, which holds only in-frame ones; the method was immunoSEQ multiplex PCR. The table records roughly 43,000 clones, about 94% of them present only once. This specimen was PBMCs, taken around 330 days after intestinal transplant. These receptor sequences come from a human patient who received an intestinal transplant, so some T cells may come from the graft donor. The CDR3 runs from the conserved cysteine through the conserved F or W. Each record gives: J gene, V gene, D gene, clone size, CDR3 DNA, CDR3 protein. The D gene is left open where the match is weak. Not all rows give a size; the values are once, few, many and, for expanded clones, a class.

TRBJ2-3,TRBV9,-,-,TGTGCCAGCAGCGTAGAAGGGGAGTCGGCGCAGTATTTT,CASSVEGESAQYF
TRBJ2-5,TRBV27,-,-,TGTGCCAGCAGTTCCCTCGACAGGCAAGAGACCCAGTACTTC,CASSSLDRQETQYF
TRBJ2-3,TRBV5-1,-,-,TGCGCCACCTCCTTTGGGCGGGCGGGCAGAGATACGCAGTATTTT,CATSFGRAGRDTQYF
TRBJ2-3,TRBV11-2,-,few,TGTGCCAGCAGCTTAGATTTGGGGCCCACAGATACGCAGTATTTT,CASSLDLGPTDTQYF
TRBJ1-5,TRBV28,-,-,TGTGCCAGCAGTGTCATCGGGGTGGACAATCAGCCCCAGCATTTT,CASSVIGVDNQPQHF
TRBJ1-2,TRBV4-1,-,-,TGCGCCAGCAGCCATGAAACCCTCTATGGCTACACCTTC,CASSHETLYGYTF
TRBJ2-3,TRBV28,TRBD2,-,TGTGCCAGCAGCCTGGGCCCTAGCGGGGGGGCTCTGGCTACGCAGTATTTT,CASSLGPSGGALATQYF
TRBJ2-2,TRBV27,-,-,TGTGCCAGCAGTCTGCGACTAACCGGGGAGCTGTTTTTT,CASSLRLTGELFF
TRBJ1-6,TRBV18,-,-,TGTGCCAGCTCACAGGGGCAGTCACTTAATTCACCCCTCCACTTT,CASSQGQSLNSPLHF
TRBJ1-2,TRBV7-9,-,-,TGTGCCAGCAGCTTAGCTCAGGCTGCTCGTGGCTACACCTTC,CASSLAQAARGYTF